A single sample is the source of the 17 T cell receptor beta chains below, sequenced in a study of OX40 agonist ivuxolimab in advanced cancers. Sequencing used immunoSEQ multiplex PCR; TCRdb keeps in-frame clones, though not all of them. The sample yields tens of thousands of clones, 65% to 85% seen once. Sequenced here: CD4+ or CD8+ T cells sorted from blood, sampled in a trial of the OX40 agonist ivuxolimab. The receptor set was obtained from an adult with an advanced solid tumor such as melanoma, head and neck, liver or kidney cancer.

The chain is built from TRBV7-8 and TRBJ1-4; D is perhaps TRBD1 (6 bases). Germline CDR1 is SGHVS and CDR2 is FQNEAQ. The CDR3 totals 12 residues. Trimming removed 0 bases from V and 13 bases from J, with 9 bases in between. CDR3 DNA: TGTGCCAGCAGCTTAGCGCGGGGGGCACTGTTTTTT. Protein product: CASSLARGALFF. Combining the CDR3 with reference TRBV7-8 and TRBJ1-4 gives the whole variable domain GAGVSQSPRYKVAKRGQDVALRCDPISGHVSLFWYQQALGQGPEFLTYFQNEAQLDKSGLPSDRFFAERPEGSVSTLKIQRTQQEDSAVYLCASSLARGALFFGSGTQLSVL.

J is TRBJ1-1 and V is TRBV18, with no clear D. Germline lookup yields CDR1 KGHSH and CDR2 LQKENI. The CDR3 spans 12 residues. V was clipped by 3 bases and J by 10 bases, with 12 bases between them. In nucleotides, the CDR3 is TGTGCCAGCTCACCGGAGGCAGGAGGAGCTTTCTTT. Protein product: CASSPEAGGAFF.

By share, this clone counts as medium-sized. The V and J genes are TRBV4-1 and TRBJ1-3, with TRBD1 matching over 8 bases. Germline V lookup: CDR1 MGHRA, CDR2 YSYEKL. Trimming at V came to 4 bases and at J to 0 bases, leaving 5 bases not matched to a gene. The CDR3 runs 16 residues. The CDR3 here is CASSRPGQGSGNTIYF. In DNA, the CDR3 is TGCGCCAGCAGCCGCCCTGGACAGGGCTCTGGAAACACCATATATTTT.

The V call is TRBV19, the J call TRBJ1-5; D remains ambiguous. V was clipped by 5 bases and J by 7 bases, with 15 bases between them. The CDR3 sequence is 14 residues long. Looked up from germline, CDR1 is LNHDA and CDR2 is SQIVND (reference sequence). As DNA, the CDR3 is TGTGCCAGTAGTGTCAACCCTTGGGAACAGCCCCAGCATTTT. This codes for CASSVNPWEQPQHF.

V usage is TRBV27 and J usage is TRBJ2-3; D gene uncertain. The CDR3 consists of 17 residues. V lost 0 bases to trimming and J lost 1 base, with 14 bases between them. The germline V gene has CDR1 MNHEY and CDR2 SMNVEV (reference sequence). The CDR3: CASSLSIGRARTDTQYF. The CDR3 nucleotides are TGTGCCAGCAGTTTATCGATCGGACGGGCCCGCACAGATACGCAGTATTTT.

By sample share, this clone is medium-sized. V and J are TRBV5-1 and TRBJ2-7; 10 positions match TRBD2. The length of the CDR3 is 15 residues. V dropped 5 bases and J dropped 1; count of bases not matched to a gene: 6. In germline, CDR1 is SGHRS, CDR2 YFSETQ. CDR3 sequence reads: CASRFSGGTSYEQYF. The CDR3 region has the DNA TGCGCCAGCAGATTTAGCGGGGGGACTTCCTACGAGCAGTACTTC.

This chain connects TRBV7-6 to TRBJ2-5; 7 nucleotides agree with TRBD1. This CDR3 region has 15 residues. Germline V lookup: CDR1 SGHVS, CDR2 FNYEAQ. The V gene end was trimmed by 3 bases and the J gene end by 3 bases; junction bases not matched to a gene: 7. The CDR3 reads CASSFTGAKEETQYF. The CDR3 DNA is TGTGCCAGCAGCTTCACAGGGGCGAAGGAAGAGACCCAGTACTTC.

The rearrangement uses TRBV15 and TRBJ2-1, with D maybe TRBD1 (7 bases). V was trimmed by 0 bases and J by 6 bases, leaving 12 bases between them. The length of the CDR3 is 15 residues. The germline V gene encodes CDR1 LNHNV and CDR2 YYDKDF (reference sequence). CDR3 sequence reads: CATSREPQGGNEQFF. As DNA, the CDR3 is TGTGCCACCAGCAGAGAGCCCCAGGGGGGCAATGAGCAGTTCTTC.

This clone was seen only once. This rearrangement joins TRBV12-5 to TRBJ1-5, with D possibly matching TRBD1 (6 bases). Germline CDR1 reads LGHNT; CDR2 reads FRNRAP. This CDR3 has 15 amino acids. V shed 6 bases and J shed 8 bases, with 20 bases lying between them. CDR3 amino acids: CASGLTGNPGEPQHF. CDR3 bases: TGTGCTAGTGGCCTGACAGGTAACCCTGGAGAGCCCCAGCATTTT. The variable domain in full, completed from reference TRBV12-5 and TRBJ1-5, reads DARVTQTPRHKVTEMGQEVTMRCQPILGHNTVFWYRQTMMQGLELLAYFRNRAPLDDSGMPKDRFSAEMPDATLATLKIQPSEPRDSAVYFCASGLTGNPGEPQHFGDGTRLSIL.

The chain links TRBV6-5 to TRBJ2-6; the D gene could be TRBD1 or TRBD2 (5 bases each). Germline CDR1 is MNHEY and CDR2 is SVGAGI. The CDR3 loop spans 15 amino acids. Trimming cost V 6 bases and J 4 bases, with 13 bases left between them. The CDR3 nucleotides are TGTGCCAGCAGATCCGGGACGCCAGGGGCCAACGTCCTGACTTTC. This sequence encodes CASRSGTPGANVLTF.

The CDR3 DNA reads TGTGCCAGCAGCCAAGGACTAGCGGGGGGGCCTATCACAGATACGCAGTATTTT. Amino acids: CASSQGLAGGPITDTQYF. The genes are TRBV14 and TRBJ2-3; TRBD2 matches at 14 bases. This CDR3 contains 18 residues. Germline V gene sequence: CDR1 SGHDN, CDR2 FVKESK. The V gene end was trimmed by 1 base and the J gene end by 2 bases; junction bases not matched to a gene: 5.

This clone has a handful of counts. The V call is TRBV14, the J call TRBJ1-6; D may be TRBD1 (5 bases). CDR1 and CDR2 from the germline V gene are SGHDN and FVKESK. V was pared by 0 bases and J by 8 bases, with 11 bases between. This CDR3 comprises 15 residues. CDR3: CASSQDIGTHSPLHF. The DNA of the CDR3 is TGTGCCAGCAGCCAAGATATAGGGACGCATTCACCCCTCCACTTT.

This chain uses TRBV7-3 with TRBJ2-4; perhaps TRBD1 as D (6 bases). Germline values: CDR1 SGHTA, CDR2 FQGTGA. V was trimmed by 0 bases and J by 5 bases, leaving 8 bases between them. This CDR3 is built from 14 residues. This CDR3 is CASSLTAGENIQYF. CDR3 DNA sequence: TGTGCCAGCAGCTTAACGGCAGGGGAAAACATTCAGTACTTC.

The rearrangement links TRBV19 to TRBJ2-5, with 9 bases identical to TRBD1. Per germline, CDR1 LNHDA and CDR2 SQIVND (reference sequence). With 5 bases clipped from V and 5 bases from J, the junction kept 9 bases outside the gene matches. The CDR3 extends over 15 amino acids. CDR3 amino acids: CASSPRTGAGETQYF. CDR3 sequence (DNA): TGTGCCAGTAGTCCGAGGACAGGGGCAGGGGAGACCCAGTACTTC.

The chain carries TRBV19 and TRBJ2-2; 7 bases agree with TRBD2. CDR1 and CDR2 (germline): LNHDA, SQIVND (reference sequence). The CDR3 is 14 residues long. J gave up 2 bases and V 8 bases, and 5 bases lay outside the gene matches. CDR3 nucleotide sequence: TGTGCCAGTCGACCGGGGGGTAACACCGGGGAGCTGTTTTTT. Translating gives CASRPGGNTGELFF.

The J gene is TRBJ2-7, the V gene TRBV7-2; D not resolved. V gave up 0 bases and J gave up 6 bases, with 21 bases separating them. The CDR3 has 17 residues. Germline V gives CDR1 SGHTA, CDR2 FQGNSA. CDR3 DNA: TGTGCCAGCAGCTTAGCGTGGGTCCTTGCATCCCGATGCGAGCAGTACTTC. Encoded protein: CASSLAWVLASRCEQYF.

V usage is TRBV7-3 and J usage is TRBJ2-5, with D perhaps matching TRBD1 or TRBD2 (5 bases each). Germline CDR1 is SGHTA and CDR2 is FQGTGA. Trimming left V 5 bases short and J 5 bases short, with 12 bases between. This CDR3 contains 13 residues. CDR3 DNA sequence: TGTGCCAGCAGCCCCGTGGGGGTGGAGACCCAGTACTTC. Translation gives CASSPVGVETQYF.